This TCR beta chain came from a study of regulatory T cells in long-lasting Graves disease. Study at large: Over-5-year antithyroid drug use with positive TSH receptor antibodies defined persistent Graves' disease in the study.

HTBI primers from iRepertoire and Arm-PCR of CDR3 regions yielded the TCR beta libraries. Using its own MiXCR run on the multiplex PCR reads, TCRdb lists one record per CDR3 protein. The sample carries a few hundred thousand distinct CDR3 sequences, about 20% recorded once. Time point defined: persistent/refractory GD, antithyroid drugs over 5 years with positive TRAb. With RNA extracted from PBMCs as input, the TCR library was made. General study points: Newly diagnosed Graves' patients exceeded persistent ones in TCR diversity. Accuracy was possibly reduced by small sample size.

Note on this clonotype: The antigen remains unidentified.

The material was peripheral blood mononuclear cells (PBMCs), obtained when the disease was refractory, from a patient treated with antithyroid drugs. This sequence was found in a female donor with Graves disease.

The CDR3 DNA reads TGTGCCAGCAGTCAATTTGACAGTCCCTACGAGCAGTACTTC. This translates into CASSQFDSPYEQYF. V is TRBV12-3 or TRBV12-4 and J is TRBJ2-7; D perhaps matches TRBD1 (5 bases). V dropped 5 bases and J dropped 2 bases, with 13 bases sitting between them. This CDR3 has 14 amino acids.